Following are 11 T cell receptor beta chains from one sample sequenced in a study of metastatic and nonmetastatic thyroid tumors. All patients were untreated before thyroid surgery. With MiXCR, TCRdb called clones anew from the PCR reads. Among 35,000 to 50,000 clones listed, 24% were seen once. What was sequenced was tumor tissue. These receptors were taken from a female donor with papillary thyroid cancer or a benign thyroid nodule (not recorded which). Some clones in this sample may be carry-over from other donors' samples.

The rearrangement links TRBV6-5 to TRBJ2-1, with D perhaps matching TRBD2 (5 bases). The CDR3 sequence is 16 residues long. Trimming removed 2 bases at V and 7 bases at J, with 18 bases between. Germline loops: CDR1 MNHEY, CDR2 SVGAGI. In DNA form, the CDR3 reads TGTGCCAGCAGTTACGGTGGCGGGTGGGCGTCAAATGAGCAGTTCTTC. Encoded protein: CASSYGGGWASNEQFF.

The genes are TRBV20-1 and TRBJ1-1; TRBD1 matches at 7 bases. Germline-derived CDR1 and CDR2 are DFQATT and SNEGSKA (reference sequence). The CDR3 spans 16 residues. The J segment lost 3 bases and the V segment lost 0 bases, leaving 10 bases of the junction unmatched. Here the CDR3 DNA reads TGCAGTGCTAGAGACCGTGCCAGGGGGTGGGACACTGAAGCTTTCTTT. This sequence encodes CSARDRARGWDTEAFF.

This clone was picked up a small number of times. This chain links TRBV6-1 with TRBJ1-5; 7 bases align to TRBD1. From germline, CDR1 is MNHNS and CDR2 SASEGT. V lost 4 bases and J lost 5; bases outside the gene matches: 5. This CDR3 contains 14 residues. DNA for the CDR3: TGTGCCAGCAGTGTCACAGGGGCGTATCAGCCCCAGCATTTT. Amino acid sequence: CASSVTGAYQPQHF.

This clone has a count of ten or more. This sequence joins TRBV20-1 and TRBJ1-1; D not resolved. Germline V gene lookup returns CDR1 DFQATT and CDR2 SNEGSKA (reference sequence). This CDR3 is 13 amino acids long. The germline V and J ends were trimmed by 1 base and 1 base, with 7 bases remaining between them. The CDR3 sequence is CSARAPQNTEAFF. The CDR3 DNA reads as TGCAGTGCTAGAGCCCCACAGAACACTGAAGCTTTCTTT.

The chain joins TRBV6-5 to TRBJ2-2; perhaps D is TRBD1 or TRBD2 (6 bases each). The CDR3 has 15 amino acids. V lost 2 bases and J lost 4, with 11 bases in between. Germline V gives CDR1 MNHEY, CDR2 SVGAGI. CDR3 DNA: TGTGCCAGCAGTTACCAACAGGGAGGCACCGGGGAGCTGTTTTTT. This codes for CASSYQQGGTGELFF.

The chain combines TRBV5-1 with TRBJ2-7, with 8 bases aligning to TRBD1. This CDR3 has 14 amino acids. Unmatched junction bases numbered 4, after V lost 3 bases and J lost 2 bases. Germline loops: CDR1 SGHRS, CDR2 YFSETQ. This CDR3 is CASSYRGKAYEQYF. DNA for the CDR3: TGCGCCAGCAGCTACAGGGGGAAGGCCTACGAGCAGTACTTC.

The chain is built from TRBV2 and TRBJ1-5; D is undetermined. The germline V gene encodes CDR1 SNHLY and CDR2 FYNNEI. The CDR3 consists of 14 residues. V was clipped by 2 bases and J by 5 bases, with 10 bases between them. The CDR3 spells CASSERGLDQPQHF. Here the CDR3 DNA reads TGTGCCAGCAGTGAACGAGGGTTAGATCAGCCCCAGCATTTT.

This chain uses TRBV11-3 with TRBJ2-7; perhaps TRBD2 as D (6 bases). The V end lost 5 bases, the J end lost 7 bases, and 24 bases lay between the germline ends. Looked up from germline, CDR1 is SGHNT and CDR2 is YENEEA. The CDR3 has 16 amino acids. The CDR3 DNA sequence: TGTGCCAGCAGCCCCGTGGTGGCTCGGCCCGGAGGGGAGCAGTACTTC. Its protein product is CASSPVVARPGGEQYF.

The chain links TRBV20-1 to TRBJ2-7, with 7 bases matching TRBD2. The CDR3 spans 10 residues. V lost 5 bases, J lost 6 bases, and 1 base stayed unmatched. The V gene's germline CDR1 is DFQATT and CDR2 SNEGSKA (reference sequence). CDR3 nucleotide sequence: TGCAGTGCTTCGGGAGGCGAGCAGTACTTC. Amino acid sequence: CSASGGEQYF.

J is TRBJ2-2 and V is TRBV11-2; a weak D match, TRBD1 (6 bases). CDR1 SGHAT and CDR2 FQNNGV come from the germline V gene. CDR3 length: 16 amino acids. V lost 5 bases, J lost 0 bases, and 13 bases lay in between. CDR3 in amino acids: CASSQLQGANTGELFF. The CDR3 DNA sequence: TGTGCCAGCAGCCAATTACAGGGCGCGAACACCGGGGAGCTGTTTTTT.

V usage is TRBV11-2 and J usage is TRBJ2-6, with unresolved D. Trimming cost V 3 bases and J 0 bases, with 18 bases left between them. CDR1 and CDR2 (germline): SGHAT, FQNNGV. This CDR3 region has 19 residues. The CDR3 DNA reads TGTGCCAGCAGCTTGAATGGGGAAATTTTAAGCTCTGGGGCCAACGTCCTGACTTTC. Residues: CASSLNGEILSSGANVLTF.